This T cell receptor beta chain stems from a study of T cells in Graves' hyperthyroidism and ophthalmopathy. This clonotype was counted ten times or more. Amplification yielded TCR beta CDR3 regions, with RNA transcripts as the source. HTBI primers were used for first-round RT-PCR of the TCR CDR3. TCRdb processed the multiplex PCR reads anew with MiXCR; each CDR3 protein has one entry. The data hold approximately 380,000 distinct CDR3 sequences, with about 18% observed a single time. Sequencing used blood. This clonotype was obtained from a woman under 30 with Graves' hyperthyroidism.

CDR3: CASSRDFGANTIYF. The CDR3 nucleotides read TGTGCCAGCAGTAGGGACTTTGGGGCTAACACCATATATTTT. The chain is built from TRBV6-5 and TRBJ1-3; D might be TRBD1 (5 bases). The CDR3 extends over 14 amino acids. Germline CDR1 MNHEY, CDR2 SVGAGI. Trimming cost V 5 bases and J 7 bases, with 15 bases left between them.